A single sample is the source of the 25 T cell receptor beta chains below, sequenced in a study of PD-1 blockade in classical Hodgkin lymphoma. Sequencing used immunoSEQ multiplex PCR; TCRdb keeps in-frame clones, though not all of them. The sample holds 35,000 to 45,000 clones; approximately 87% are singletons and the top ten take roughly 10%. All patients experienced relapse after autologous stem cell transplantation, and brentuximab vedotin exposure was variable. Sequencing used peripheral blood mononuclear cells (PBMCs), obtained at baseline. The receptor source for this set is a human donor with classical Hodgkin lymphoma.

The genes are TRBV10-3 and TRBJ1-1, with D perhaps matching TRBD1 (5 bases). Looked up from germline, CDR1 is ENHRY and CDR2 is SYGVKD. Trimming left V 8 bases short and J 5 bases short, with 15 bases between. The CDR3 is made up of 13 amino acids. In DNA, the CDR3 is TGTGCCATCGGGGGGATCATCGGGACTGAAGCTTTCTTT. Its protein product is CAIGGIIGTEAFF.

This chain connects TRBV30 to TRBJ1-5, with 8 positions matching TRBD1. After removal of 2 bases from V and 7 bases from J, the junction contained 19 bases not matched to a gene. The germline V gene encodes CDR1 GTSNPN and CDR2 SVGIG (reference sequence). The CDR3 loop spans 18 amino acids. The CDR3 is CAWSLGKSGTGYLQPQHF. DNA for the CDR3: TGTGCCTGGAGTCTAGGGAAATCCGGGACAGGTTATTTACAGCCCCAGCATTTT.

This rearrangement joins TRBV18 to TRBJ1-5; 9 nucleotides match TRBD1. The CDR3 contains 16 residues. Germline V gene sequence: CDR1 KGHSH, CDR2 LQKENI. V gave up 2 bases and J gave up 4 bases; unmatched junction bases: 6. The CDR3 loop is CASSPDPGTGNQPQHF. The CDR3 DNA follows: TGTGCCAGCTCACCAGACCCCGGGACAGGGAATCAGCCCCAGCATTTT.

The chain couples TRBV7-6 to TRBJ2-2; TRBD2 is a possible D gene (5 bases). V lost 6 bases to trimming and J lost 1 base, with 9 bases between them. CDR3 length equals 14 residues. The germline CDR1 and CDR2 sequences are SGHVS and FNYEAQ. In DNA, the CDR3 is TGTGCCAGCAGGGGAAGCGGGAACACCGGGGAGCTGTTTTTT. Encoded protein: CASRGSGNTGELFF.

This chain joins TRBV6-1 and TRBJ1-4, with D uncertain. V gave up 6 bases and J gave up 0 bases, with 8 bases separating them. Germline-derived CDR1 and CDR2 are MNHNS and SASEGT. The CDR3 contains 14 residues. CDR3 region: CASSDRATNEKLFF. In DNA, the CDR3 is TGTGCCAGCAGCGACCGTGCAACTAATGAAAAACTGTTTTTT.

The chain employs TRBV27 and TRBJ2-2; D is possibly TRBD1 or TRBD2 (5 bases each). Trimming cost V 6 bases and J 4 bases, with 18 bases left between them. This CDR3 has 16 amino acids. The V gene's germline CDR1 is MNHEY and CDR2 SMNVEV (reference sequence). The CDR3: CASSLNRDGGTGELFF. Here the CDR3 DNA reads TGTGCCAGCAGCTTAAACCGGGACGGAGGCACCGGGGAGCTGTTTTTT.

V and J are TRBV29-1 and TRBJ2-3, with TRBD1 matching 8 bases. Germline V gives CDR1 SQVTM, CDR2 ANQGSEA. Germline trimming cut 3 bases from V and 7 bases from J; bases unmatched to any gene: 12. The CDR3 is made up of 15 amino acids. The CDR3 DNA reads TGCAGCGTTGATCCCGGACAGGGTGGCGGGTATACGCAGTATTTT. This gives the protein CSVDPGQGGGYTQYF.

V usage is TRBV5-1 and J usage is TRBJ1-1; no clear D gene. The CDR3 has 13 amino acids. V was clipped by 4 bases and J by 1 base, with 8 bases between them. Germline V gene lookup returns CDR1 SGHRS and CDR2 YFSETQ. CDR3 nucleotide sequence: TGCGCCAGCAGCGAACCGAGGAACACTGAAGCTTTCTTT. Translating gives CASSEPRNTEAFF.

The V call is TRBV4-2, the J call TRBJ2-5; 8 bases align to TRBD2. The CDR3 is 17 residues long. The V and J ends lost 2 bases and 2 bases, in that order; junction bases with no gene match: 10. CDR1 is LGHNA and CDR2 is YNFKEQ in the germline V gene. The CDR3 DNA follows: TGTGCCAGCAGCCAAATTGGTAGCGGGGACATACAAGAGACCCAGTACTTC. Its translation: CASSQIGSGDIQETQYF.

The J gene is TRBJ2-3, the V gene TRBV4-1; 16 bases agree with TRBD2. CDR1 MGHRA and CDR2 YSYEKL come from the germline V gene. Unmatched junction bases numbered 2, after V lost 4 bases and J lost 4 bases. This CDR3 has 16 residues. The CDR3 region has the DNA TGCGCCAGCAGCCTGGGACTAGCGGGGGGGCCAGATACGCAGTATTTT. Its protein is CASSLGLAGGPDTQYF.

Concerning this clone itself: The CDR3 does not close with the conserved phenylalanine or tryptophan, likely indicating a read error. The DNA is left out, because the CDR3 cannot be placed on it with certainty; the CDR3 is given as TCRdb lists it. This rearrangement joins TRBV2 to TRBJ1-1; the DNA was not compared with TRBD1, the D call given in the table. Termini included, the CDR3 measures 11 amino acids. CDR1 is SNHLY, CDR2 FYNNEI, per germline. The CDR3 is CASSTGTGATL.

The CDR3 DNA follows: TGTGCCAGCAGGGACTCTGGGGCCAACGTCCTGACTTTC. Its protein is CASRDSGANVLTF. The chain uses TRBV2 and TRBJ2-6; D ambiguous. The CDR3 extends over 13 amino acids. The V and J ends lost 6 bases and 0 bases respectively, with 3 bases between them. Looked up from germline, CDR1 is SNHLY and CDR2 is FYNNEI. Drawing the rest from reference TRBV2 and TRBJ2-6, the complete variable domain is EPEVTQTPSHQVTQMGQEVILRCVPISNHLYFYWYRQILGQKVEFLVSFYNNEISEKSEIFDDQFSVERPDGSNFTLKIRSTKLEDSAMYFCASRDSGANVLTFGAGSRLTVL.

V and J are TRBV4-3 and TRBJ2-2, with 10 bases that match TRBD2. This CDR3 has 16 amino acids. CDR1 is LGHNA, CDR2 YSLEER, per germline. V dropped 4 bases and J dropped 5; count of bases not matched to a gene: 7. The CDR3 sequence is CASSRYLAGATGELFF. CDR3 coding DNA: TGCGCCAGCAGCCGATACCTAGCGGGAGCTACCGGGGAGCTGTTTTTT.

The chain links TRBV7-9 to TRBJ2-5; D is possibly TRBD2 (6 bases). The V gene lost 5 bases and the J gene lost 5 bases, with 15 bases spanning the gap. The CDR3 is made up of 14 amino acids. CDR1 is SEHNR and CDR2 is FQNEAQ in the germline V gene (reference sequence). The CDR3 protein is CASSPTHGGETQYF. CDR3 sequence (DNA): TGTGCCAGCAGCCCGACTCATGGGGGGGAGACCCAGTACTTC.

The chain recombines TRBV5-1 with TRBJ2-1; 8 bases are a match to TRBD2. This CDR3 has 15 residues. V was clipped by 1 base and J by 9 bases; unmatched bases: 9. Germline CDR1 and CDR2: SGHRS and YFSETQ. The CDR3 region is CASSLSASGSGEQFF. CDR3 nucleotide sequence: TGCGCCAGCAGCTTGTCGGCCAGCGGGAGTGGTGAGCAGTTCTTC.

This chain connects TRBV7-3 to TRBJ1-1; 7 bases match TRBD1. J gave up 2 bases and V 5 bases, and 2 bases lay outside the gene matches. CDR3 size: 13 residues. CDR1 and CDR2 (germline): SGHTA, FQGTGA. DNA of the CDR3: TGTGCCAGCAGCCGGGACAGAAACACTGAAGCTTTCTTT. It specifies CASSRDRNTEAFF.

This rearrangement joins TRBV29-1 to TRBJ1-4; D unclear. CDR1 is SQVTM and CDR2 is ANQGSEA in the germline V gene. V shed 7 bases and J shed 0 bases, with 12 bases lying between them. This CDR3 is 14 amino acids long. The CDR3 region is CSALDTATNEKLFF. The CDR3 region has the DNA TGCAGCGCCCTTGACACAGCAACTAATGAAAAACTGTTTTTT.

The chain uses TRBV7-8 and TRBJ2-7; 7 nucleotides match TRBD2. This CDR3 comprises 15 residues. With V trimmed by 4 bases and J by 2 bases, 8 bases remained unmatched. CDR1 SGHVS and CDR2 FQNEAQ come from the germline V gene. The CDR3 nucleotides are TGTGCCAGCAGCTCCCGTCCAGGGAGGGCCTACGAGCAGTACTTC. Translation: CASSSRPGRAYEQYF.

A single count supports this clone. The gene calls are TRBV18 and TRBJ2-5; no clear D. The CDR3 covers 13 residues. V shed 2 bases and J shed 5 bases, with 9 bases lying between them. CDR1 and CDR2 (germline): KGHSH, LQKENI. This chain's CDR3 is CASSPGFLETQYF. In nucleotides, the CDR3 is TGTGCCAGCTCACCAGGGTTTCTCGAGACCCAGTACTTC.

The chain has TRBV6-1 and TRBJ2-7; a weak D match, TRBD1 (6 bases). The germline gives CDR1 MNHNS, CDR2 SASEGT. V lost 6 bases, J lost 2 bases, and 17 bases lay in between. This CDR3 region has 15 residues. CDR3 sequence reads: CASRGWGQLTYEQYF. As DNA, the CDR3 is TGTGCCAGCAGAGGGTGGGGGCAGTTGACCTACGAGCAGTACTTC.

This chain uses TRBV10-3 with TRBJ2-7; D not resolved. With 1 base removed from V and 3 bases from J, the gap between germline ends came to 10 bases. This CDR3 comprises 14 residues. In germline, CDR1 is ENHRY, CDR2 SYGVKD. The CDR3 coding sequence is TGTGCCATCAGTGAGTTTCAGTTTGTCTACGAGCAGTACTTC. It encodes CAISEFQFVYEQYF.

This clone has more than one count but fewer than ten. Other DNA sequences within the sample encode an identical CDR3. The gene calls are TRBV5-6 and TRBJ1-2; D ambiguous. Germline assignment: CDR1 SGHDT and CDR2 YYEEEE. This CDR3 is 12 amino acids long. Trimming removed 2 bases from V and 4 bases from J, with 6 bases in between. For the CDR3, the DNA is TGTGCCAGCAGCTTAAGCAGCTATGGCTACACCTTC. Amino acid sequence: CASSLSSYGYTF.

The genes are TRBV9 and TRBJ2-2, with D maybe TRBD2 (5 bases). V lost 3 bases and J lost 1, with 10 bases in between. This CDR3 is 15 amino acids long. Germline-derived CDR1 and CDR2 are SGDLS and YYNGEE. For the CDR3, the DNA is TGTGCCAGCAGCGACGGACTCCGGAACACCGGGGAGCTGTTTTTT. It is translated as CASSDGLRNTGELFF.

This sequence joins TRBV4-2 and TRBJ2-7, with TRBD2 identical over 10 bases. J gave up 2 bases and V 5 bases, and 15 bases lay outside the gene matches. This CDR3 spans 18 amino acids. Per germline, CDR1 LGHNA and CDR2 YNFKEQ. CDR3 DNA sequence: TGTGCCAGCAGCGGACGGCTGGGGGCTAGCGGGGGCGCCTACGAGCAGTACTTC. This sequence encodes CASSGRLGASGGAYEQYF.

The V gene is TRBV4-1, the J gene TRBJ1-3; no clear D gene. Germline V gene lookup returns CDR1 MGHRA and CDR2 YSYEKL. CDR3 length: 15 residues. V was cut by 0 bases and J by 0 bases, with 6 bases left in between. The CDR3 DNA reads as TGCGCCAGCAGCCAAGACGGGGACTCTGGAAACACCATATATTTT. This sequence encodes CASSQDGDSGNTIYF.